A single sample is the source of the 14 T cell receptor beta chains below, sequenced in a study of identical twins. MiXCR, applied by TCRdb to the 5' RACE reads, yields one record per CDR3 protein. The table lists 500,000 to 650,000 distinct CDR3 sequences, approximately 20% of them singletons. These same records also appear under a second study, on yellow fever vaccine responses in identical twins.

Sequenced: CD4+ T cells sorted from blood. The receptors stem from a woman aged 18-30 years in good health.

This chain joins TRBV5-1 and TRBJ2-1; a possible D gene is TRBD1 (9 bases). Per the germline V gene, CDR1 is SGHRS and CDR2 is YFSETQ. The CDR3 has 16 amino acids. Trimming shortened V by 0 bases and J by 9 bases, and 19 bases separated the two germline ends. CDR3 protein: CASSLVAGQGNSEQFF. The DNA for the CDR3 is TGCGCCAGCAGCTTGGTAGCGGGACAGGGAAATAGTGAGCAGTTCTTC.

This rearrangement joins TRBV12-3 or TRBV12-4 to TRBJ1-1; TRBD1 matches at 9 bases. V lost 5 bases, J lost 5 bases, and 6 bases stayed unmatched. This CDR3 has 14 residues. CDR3 amino acids: CASSVQGARTEAFF. CDR3 in DNA: TGTGCCAGCAGTGTACAGGGGGCGCGAACTGAAGCTTTCTTT.

The table lists this clonotype with a few counts. The chain links TRBV6-1 to TRBJ2-7; the match to TRBD1 covers 7 bases. CDR3 length equals 15 residues. CDR1 and CDR2 (germline): MNHNS, SASEGT. V trimming: 5 bases; J trimming: 2 bases; junction bases outside the gene matches: 9. CDR3 in DNA: TGTGCCAGCAGTACGAGCGCTACAGGGGCCTACGAGCAGTACGTC. It translates to CASSTSATGAYEQYV.

This chain links TRBV5-4 with TRBJ2-1, with 12 bases aligning to TRBD2. The CDR3 has 17 residues. Germline values: CDR1 SGHNT, CDR2 YYREEE (reference sequence). With 4 bases clipped from V and 1 base from J, the junction kept 6 bases outside the gene matches. This CDR3 is CASSRLAGERSYNEQFF. In nucleotides, the CDR3 is TGTGCCAGCAGCCGACTAGCGGGAGAGAGGTCCTACAATGAGCAGTTCTTC. Combining the CDR3 with reference TRBV5-4 and TRBJ2-1 gives the whole variable domain ETGVTQSPTHLIKTRGQQVTLRCSSQSGHNTVSWYQQALGQGPQFIFQYYREEENGRGNFPPRFSGLQFPNYSSELNVNALELDDSALYLCASSRLAGERSYNEQFFGPGTRLTVL.

This sequence joins TRBV29-1 and TRBJ2-2, with D unclear. The CDR3 covers 11 residues. The V gene's germline CDR1 is SQVTM and CDR2 ANQGSEA. V lost 5 bases, J lost 6 bases, and 7 bases lay in between. The CDR3 bases are TGCAGCGTTTGGTGGGCCGGGGAGCTGTTTTTT. It encodes CSVWWAGELFF.

The chain has TRBV4-1 and TRBJ2-7; a possible D gene is TRBD2 (5 bases). With 4 bases removed from V and 6 bases from J, the gap between germline ends came to 13 bases. The CDR3 is 13 amino acids. Germline lookup yields CDR1 MGHRA and CDR2 YSYEKL. The CDR3 bases are TGCGCCAGCAGCCCACCCGGGGATCCCGAGCAGTACTTC. It yields the protein CASSPPGDPEQYF.

This clonotype came up a few times. V and J are TRBV20-1 and TRBJ2-2; TRBD1 agrees at 9 bases. Germline loops: CDR1 DFQATT, CDR2 SNEGSKA (reference sequence). V shed 2 bases, J shed 5 bases, and the junction held 6 bases outside the gene matches. This CDR3 has 15 residues. In DNA, the CDR3 is TGCAGTGCTAGAACAGGGGGCCTGGTGACCGGGGAGCTGTTTTTT. Protein sequence: CSARTGGLVTGELFF.

This clonotype was counted between two and nine times. In DNA form, the CDR3 reads TGTGCCAGCCGTACCCGGGGACGCGCTGAAGCTTTCTTT. Its translation: CASRTRGRAEAFF. The chain recombines TRBV6-1 with TRBJ1-1; D may be TRBD1 (5 bases). Germline CDR1 MNHNS, CDR2 SASEGT. The CDR3 length is 13 residues. The germline V and J ends were trimmed by 8 bases and 6 bases, with 16 bases remaining between them.

The V gene is TRBV7-2, the J gene TRBJ2-3; no reliable D call. Trimming removed 4 bases from V and 0 bases from J, with 8 bases in between. The CDR3 length is 14 residues. Germline V gene data show CDR1 as SGHTA and CDR2 as FQGNSA. The DNA of the CDR3 is TGTGCCAGCAGCTGGTCTACTAGCACAGATACGCAGTATTTT. Protein: CASSWSTSTDTQYF.

The J gene is TRBJ2-7, the V gene TRBV18; tentatively, D is TRBD1 (6 bases). The CDR3 length is 15 residues. Trimming pared 2 bases from V and 2 bases from J, leaving 13 bases between. Per the germline V gene, CDR1 is KGHSH and CDR2 is LQKENI. This chain's CDR3 is CASSPTGQFAYEQYF. Written as DNA, the CDR3 is TGTGCCAGCTCACCAACGGGACAATTTGCCTACGAGCAGTACTTC.

This clonotype turned up a few times. This chain joins TRBV19 and TRBJ1-4; tentatively, D is TRBD1 (5 bases). The V gene lost 3 bases and the J gene lost 5 bases, with 22 bases spanning the gap. The germline V gene has CDR1 LNHDA and CDR2 SQIVND (reference sequence). This CDR3 region has 18 residues. CDR3 DNA: TGTGCCAGTAGTATTGCGCGACTCGGGACGGACAAGAATGAAAAACTGTTTTTT. Encoded protein: CASSIARLGTDKNEKLFF.

Here the CDR3 reads CASSQEWLGGGGTDTQYF. The CDR3 DNA sequence: TGCGCCAGCAGCCAAGAGTGGCTGGGCGGAGGTGGGACAGATACGCAGTATTTT. V usage is TRBV4-1 and J usage is TRBJ2-3; D may be TRBD2 (5 bases). This CDR3 has 18 amino acids. Germline assignment: CDR1 MGHRA and CDR2 YSYEKL. V was trimmed by 0 bases and J by 3 bases, leaving 19 bases between them.

This clonotype was counted only a few times. The rearrangement uses TRBV7-7 and TRBJ2-5; possibly TRBD1 for D (6 bases). V lost 4 bases, J lost 4 bases, and 16 bases lay in between. Germline CDR1 and CDR2: SSHAT and FNYEAQ (reference sequence). The CDR3 is 15 residues long. The CDR3 region is CASSSGQGWGETQYF. CDR3 nucleotide sequence: TGTGCCAGCAGCTCCGGGCAGGGGTGGGGAGAGACCCAGTACTTC.

The genes are TRBV7-2 and TRBJ2-6; unclear D gene. Germline V gene sequence: CDR1 SGHTA, CDR2 FQGNSA. This CDR3 has 17 residues. V lost 5 bases, J lost 0 bases, and 14 bases lay in between. The DNA for the CDR3 is TGTGCCAGCAGCCCAGGACCTAGAGGCTCTGGGGCCAACGTCCTGACTTTC. Its translation: CASSPGPRGSGANVLTF.